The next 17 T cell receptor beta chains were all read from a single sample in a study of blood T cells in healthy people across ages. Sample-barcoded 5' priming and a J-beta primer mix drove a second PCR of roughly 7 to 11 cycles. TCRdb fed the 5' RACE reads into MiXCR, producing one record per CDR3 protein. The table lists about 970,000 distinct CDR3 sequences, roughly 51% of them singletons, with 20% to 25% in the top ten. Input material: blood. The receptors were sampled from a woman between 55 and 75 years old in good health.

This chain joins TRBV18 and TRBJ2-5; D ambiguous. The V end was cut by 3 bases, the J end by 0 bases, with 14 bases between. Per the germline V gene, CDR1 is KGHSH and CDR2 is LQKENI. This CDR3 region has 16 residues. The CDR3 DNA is TGTGCCAGCTCACCTACTTTGGTCAGAAACCAAGAGACCCAGTACTTC. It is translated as CASSPTLVRNQETQYF.

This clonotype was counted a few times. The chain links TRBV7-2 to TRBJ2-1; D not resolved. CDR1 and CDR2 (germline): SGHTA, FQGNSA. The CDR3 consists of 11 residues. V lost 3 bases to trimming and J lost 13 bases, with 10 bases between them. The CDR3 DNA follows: TGTGCCAGCAGCTTGCCACGATTTCAGTTCTTC. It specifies CASSLPRFQFF.

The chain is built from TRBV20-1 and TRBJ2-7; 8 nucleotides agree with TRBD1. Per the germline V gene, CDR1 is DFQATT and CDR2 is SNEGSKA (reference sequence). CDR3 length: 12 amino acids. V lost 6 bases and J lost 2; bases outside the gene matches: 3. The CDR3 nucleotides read TGCAGTGCCAGGACAGGGCCCTACGAGCAGTACTTC. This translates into CSARTGPYEQYF.

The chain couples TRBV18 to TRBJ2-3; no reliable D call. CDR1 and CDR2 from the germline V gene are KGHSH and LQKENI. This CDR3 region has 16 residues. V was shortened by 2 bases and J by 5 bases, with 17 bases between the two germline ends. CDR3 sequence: CASSPGGGGYGDTQYF. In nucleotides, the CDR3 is TGTGCCAGCTCACCAGGTGGCGGTGGTTATGGAGATACGCAGTATTTT.

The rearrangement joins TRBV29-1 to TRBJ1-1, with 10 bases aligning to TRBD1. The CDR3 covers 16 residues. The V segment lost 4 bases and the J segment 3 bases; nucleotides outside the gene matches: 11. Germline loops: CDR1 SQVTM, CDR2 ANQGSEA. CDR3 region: CSVAGQGLKTDTEAFF. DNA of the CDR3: TGCAGCGTTGCGGGACAGGGGTTAAAGACTGACACTGAAGCTTTCTTT. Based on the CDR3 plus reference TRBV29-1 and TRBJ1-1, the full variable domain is SAVISQKPSRDICQRGTSLTIQCQVDSQVTMMFWYRQQPGQSLTLIATANQGSEATYESGFVIDKFPISRPNLTFSTLTVSNMSPEDSSIYLCSVAGQGLKTDTEAFFGQGTRLTVV.

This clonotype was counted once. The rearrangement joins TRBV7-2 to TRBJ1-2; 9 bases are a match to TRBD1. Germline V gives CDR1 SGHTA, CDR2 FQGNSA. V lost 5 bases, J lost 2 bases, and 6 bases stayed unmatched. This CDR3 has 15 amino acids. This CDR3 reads CASSAKTGGNYGYTF. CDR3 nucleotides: TGTGCCAGCAGCGCAAAGACAGGGGGGAACTATGGCTACACCTTC.

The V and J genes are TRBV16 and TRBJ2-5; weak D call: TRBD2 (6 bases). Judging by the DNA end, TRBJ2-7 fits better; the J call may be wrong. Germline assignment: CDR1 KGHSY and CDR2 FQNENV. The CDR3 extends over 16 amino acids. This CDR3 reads CASSQSEGPLPYEQYF. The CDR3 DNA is TGTGCCAGCAGCCAATCGGAGGGACCACTCCCCTACGAGCAGTACTTC.

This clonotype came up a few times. CDR3 DNA sequence: TGTGCCAGCAGTGTACAGAGGGTTGGGGAGACCCAGTACTTC. It yields the protein CASSVQRVGETQYF. This rearrangement joins TRBV28 to TRBJ2-5, with D possibly TRBD2 on 5 matching bases. Looked up from germline, CDR1 is MDHEN and CDR2 is SYDVKM. V lost 5 bases and J 5 bases, leaving 15 bases between the germline ends. The CDR3 totals 14 residues.

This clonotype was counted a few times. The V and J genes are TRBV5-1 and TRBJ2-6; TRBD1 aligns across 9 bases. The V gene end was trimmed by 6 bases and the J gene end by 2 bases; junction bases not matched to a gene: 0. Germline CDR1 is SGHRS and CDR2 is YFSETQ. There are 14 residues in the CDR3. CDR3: CASNRGPGANVLTF. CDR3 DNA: TGCGCCAGCAACAGGGGGCCTGGGGCCAACGTCCTGACTTTC.

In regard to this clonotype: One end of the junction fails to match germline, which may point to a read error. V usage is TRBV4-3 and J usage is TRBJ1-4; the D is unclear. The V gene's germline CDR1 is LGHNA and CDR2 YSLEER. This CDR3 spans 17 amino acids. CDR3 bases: TGCGCCAGCAGCCAAGATCGGAGACCTGCAACTAATGGAAAACTGTTTTTT. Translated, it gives CASSQDRRPATNGKLFF.

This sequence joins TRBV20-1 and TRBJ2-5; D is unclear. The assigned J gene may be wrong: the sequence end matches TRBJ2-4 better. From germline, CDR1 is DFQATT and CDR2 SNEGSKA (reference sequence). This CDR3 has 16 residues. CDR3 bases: TGCAGTGCCCGCCAGTGGGAAACTATAGCCAAAAACATTCAGTACTTC. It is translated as CSARQWETIAKNIQYF.

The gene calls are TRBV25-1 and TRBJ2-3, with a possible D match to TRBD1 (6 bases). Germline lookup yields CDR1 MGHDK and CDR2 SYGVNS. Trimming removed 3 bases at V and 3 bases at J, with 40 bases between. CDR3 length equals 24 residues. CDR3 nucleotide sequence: TGTGCCAGCAGTGACCGGGGCAGGGGAAGCTCAACAGATCCCAGGGGAAGCTCAACAGATACGCAGTATTTT. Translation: CASSDRGRGSSTDPRGSSTDTQYF.

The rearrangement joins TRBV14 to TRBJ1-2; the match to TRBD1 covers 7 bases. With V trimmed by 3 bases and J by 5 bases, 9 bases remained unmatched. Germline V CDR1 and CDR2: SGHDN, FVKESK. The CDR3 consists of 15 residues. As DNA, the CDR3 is TGTGCCAGCAGCCATAACAGGGGAGGGCCATATGGCTACACCTTC. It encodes CASSHNRGGPYGYTF.

CDR3 nucleotides: TGTGCCACCAGCAAGGTGGCGGGAGTCCAAGAGACCCAGTACTTC. This sequence encodes CATSKVAGVQETQYF. The chain joins TRBV15 to TRBJ2-5; 7 nucleotides match TRBD2. The CDR3 sequence is 15 residues long. With 4 bases clipped from V and 1 base from J, the junction kept 6 bases outside the gene matches. In germline, CDR1 is LNHNV, CDR2 YYDKDF (reference sequence).

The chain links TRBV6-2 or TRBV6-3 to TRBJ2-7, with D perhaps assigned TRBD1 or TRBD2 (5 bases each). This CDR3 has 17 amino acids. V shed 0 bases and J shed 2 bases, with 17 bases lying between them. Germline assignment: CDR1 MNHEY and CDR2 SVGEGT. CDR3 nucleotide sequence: TGTGCCAGCAGTTACTCGACCCCGGGGCGCGACCCCTACGAGCAGTACTTC. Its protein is CASSYSTPGRDPYEQYF.

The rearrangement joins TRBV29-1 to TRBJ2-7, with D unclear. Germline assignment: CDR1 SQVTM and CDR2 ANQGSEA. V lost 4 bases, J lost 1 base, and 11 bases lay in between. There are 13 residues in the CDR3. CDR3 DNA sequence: TGCAGCGTTGCCCAGTCGCAATCCTACGAGCAGTACTTC. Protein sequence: CSVAQSQSYEQYF.

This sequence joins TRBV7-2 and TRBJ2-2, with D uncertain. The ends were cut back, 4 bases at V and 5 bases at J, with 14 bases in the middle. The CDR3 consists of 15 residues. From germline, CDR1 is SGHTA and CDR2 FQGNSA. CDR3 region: CASSSETLMTGELFF. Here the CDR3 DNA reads TGTGCCAGCAGCTCCGAAACGTTAATGACCGGGGAGCTGTTTTTT.